This TCR beta chain originates from a study of regulatory T cells in long-lasting Graves disease. About the research overall: A definition of persistent Graves' disease required over 5 years of antithyroid drugs plus positive TSH receptor antibodies. Study results and caveats: In persistent patients, shared public clonotypes (under 3,000) outnumbered those in new patients (around 1,000).

TCR beta libraries were built with iRepertoire HTBI primers and Arm-PCR of CDR3 regions. TCRdb analysed the multiplex PCR reads with MiXCR anew, one entry per CDR3 protein. Among 400,000 or so distinct CDR3 sequences listed, about 20% were seen once. About this clonotype: The target antigen is unknown.

Specified time point: persistent/refractory GD, antithyroid drugs over 5 years with positive TRAb. From PBMCs, RNA was extracted and then used to make the TCR library. The germline CDR1 and CDR2 sequences are SEHNR and FQNEAQ (reference sequence). The ends were cut back, 5 bases at V and 3 bases at J, with 16 bases in the middle. This CDR3 is built from 15 residues. This chain uses TRBV7-9 with TRBJ1-1; D is unclear. Source: peripheral blood mononuclear cells (PBMCs), taken when the disease was refractory, from a patient treated with antithyroid drugs. This receptor was identified in a female donor with Graves disease. CDR3 residues: CASSESSTTDTEAFF. The CDR3 nucleotides are TGTGCCAGCAGCGAGTCAAGTACAACCGACACTGAAGCTTTCTTT.